The present T cell receptor beta chain was sequenced within a study of cytomegalovirus exposure and HLA in healthy donors. Study findings and constraints: CMV serostatus was the sole immune exposure data available. As a later analysis showed, a missense DCLRE1C variant was linked to trimming of TCR beta V- and J-genes. TCR sequences were mostly rare, though some public TCRs occurred in many donors.

Amplification used 60 Vbeta primers and 13 Jbeta primers. Generated by immunoSEQ multiplex PCR, the TCRdb table keeps only in-frame clones and is missing some. Of about 240,000 clones in the sample, 70% to 90% are singletons; the top ten hold around 0.22%. On this clone: The antigen is undetermined.

The clonotype comes from a girl aged 2 to 10 in good health and CMV-seronegative. The specimen sequenced was PBMCs.

CDR3 region: CASSSGTGELFF. Written as DNA, the CDR3 is TGTGCCAGCAGCAGCGGCACCGGGGAGCTGTTTTTT. The chain joins TRBV7-2 to TRBJ2-2; D might be TRBD2 (5 bases). The length of the CDR3 is 12 residues. With 5 bases removed from V and 4 bases from J, the gap between germline ends came to 5 bases. Germline CDR1 is SGHTA and CDR2 is FQGNSA.